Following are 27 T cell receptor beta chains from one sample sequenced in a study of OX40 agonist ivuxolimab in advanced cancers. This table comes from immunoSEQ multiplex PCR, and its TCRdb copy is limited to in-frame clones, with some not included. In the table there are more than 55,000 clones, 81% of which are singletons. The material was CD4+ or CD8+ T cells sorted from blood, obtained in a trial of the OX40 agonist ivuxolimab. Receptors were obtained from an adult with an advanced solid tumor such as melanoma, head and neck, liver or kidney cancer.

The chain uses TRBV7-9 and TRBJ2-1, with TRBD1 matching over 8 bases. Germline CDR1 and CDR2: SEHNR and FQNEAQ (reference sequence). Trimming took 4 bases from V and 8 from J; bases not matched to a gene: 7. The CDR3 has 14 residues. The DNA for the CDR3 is TGTGCCAGCAGCTCTGACAGGGGCTGGGATGAGCAGTTCTTC. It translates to CASSSDRGWDEQFF.

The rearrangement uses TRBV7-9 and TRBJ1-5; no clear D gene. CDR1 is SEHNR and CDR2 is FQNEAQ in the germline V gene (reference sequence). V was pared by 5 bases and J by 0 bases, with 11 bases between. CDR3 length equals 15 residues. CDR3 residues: CASSPSGYSNQPQHF. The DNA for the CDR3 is TGTGCCAGCAGCCCAAGTGGTTATAGCAATCAGCCCCAGCATTTT.

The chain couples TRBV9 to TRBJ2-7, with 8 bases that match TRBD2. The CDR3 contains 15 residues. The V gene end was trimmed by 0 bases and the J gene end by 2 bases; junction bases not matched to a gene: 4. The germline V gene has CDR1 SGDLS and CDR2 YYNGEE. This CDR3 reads CASSVGSGDAYEQYF. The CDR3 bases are TGTGCCAGCAGCGTAGGTAGCGGGGACGCCTACGAGCAGTACTTC. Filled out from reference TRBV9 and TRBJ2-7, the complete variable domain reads DSGVTQTPKHLITATGQRVTLRCSPRSGDLSVYWYQQSLDQGLQFLIQYYNGEERAKGNILERFSAQQFPDLHSELNLSSLELGDSALYFCASSVGSGDAYEQYFGPGTRLTVT.

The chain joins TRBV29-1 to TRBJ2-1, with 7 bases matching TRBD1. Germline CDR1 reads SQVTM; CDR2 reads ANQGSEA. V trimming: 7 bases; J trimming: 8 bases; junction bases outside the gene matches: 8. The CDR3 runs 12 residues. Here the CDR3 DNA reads TGCAGCGCCCGACAGGGTATTGATGAGCAGTTCTTC. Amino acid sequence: CSARQGIDEQFF.

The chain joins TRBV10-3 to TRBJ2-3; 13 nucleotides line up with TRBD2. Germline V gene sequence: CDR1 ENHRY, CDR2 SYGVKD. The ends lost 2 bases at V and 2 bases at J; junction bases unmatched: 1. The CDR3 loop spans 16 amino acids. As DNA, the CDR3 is TGTGCCATCAGTGAGGGACTAGCGGGAGCCACAGATACGCAGTATTTT. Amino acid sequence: CAISEGLAGATDTQYF.

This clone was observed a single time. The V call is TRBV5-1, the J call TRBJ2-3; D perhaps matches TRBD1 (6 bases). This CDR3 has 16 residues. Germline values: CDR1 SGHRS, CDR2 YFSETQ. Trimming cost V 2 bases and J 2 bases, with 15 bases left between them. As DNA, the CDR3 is TGCGCCAGCAGCTTCGACGTGGGGGCGATCACAGATACGCAGTATTTT. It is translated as CASSFDVGAITDTQYF.

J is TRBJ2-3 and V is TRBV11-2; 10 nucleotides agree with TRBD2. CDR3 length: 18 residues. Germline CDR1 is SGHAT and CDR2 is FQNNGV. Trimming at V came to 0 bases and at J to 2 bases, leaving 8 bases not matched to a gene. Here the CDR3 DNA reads TGTGCCAGCAGCTTAGAGTATCTAGCGGGAGTTTCCACAGATACGCAGTATTTT. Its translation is CASSLEYLAGVSTDTQYF.

DNA for the CDR3: TGTGCCAGCTCTCGAGAACAGGATACGCAGTATTTT. Protein: CASSREQDTQYF. This chain joins TRBV18 and TRBJ2-3; no firm D call. The germline V gene encodes CDR1 KGHSH and CDR2 LQKENI. The CDR3 runs to 12 residues. With 6 bases removed from V and 6 bases from J, the gap between germline ends came to 10 bases. The whole variable domain, filled in from reference TRBV18 and TRBJ2-3, reads NAGVMQNPRHLVRRRGQEARLRCSPMKGHSHVYWYRQLPEEGLKFMVYLQKENIIDESGMPKERFSAEFPKEGPSILRIQQVVRGDSAAYFCASSREQDTQYFGPGTRLTVL.

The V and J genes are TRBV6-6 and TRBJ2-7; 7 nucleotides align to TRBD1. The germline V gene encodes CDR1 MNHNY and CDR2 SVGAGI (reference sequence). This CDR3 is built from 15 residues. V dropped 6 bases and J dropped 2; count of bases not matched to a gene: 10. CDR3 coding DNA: TGTGCCAGCAGGGGGACGACAGGGCCCACCTACGAGCAGTACTTC. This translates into CASRGTTGPTYEQYF.

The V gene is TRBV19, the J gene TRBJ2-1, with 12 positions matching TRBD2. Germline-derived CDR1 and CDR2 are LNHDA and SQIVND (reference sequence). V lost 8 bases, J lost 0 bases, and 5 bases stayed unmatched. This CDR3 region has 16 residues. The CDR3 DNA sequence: TGTGCCAGTCAGACTAGCGGGAGTACCTCCTACAATGAGCAGTTCTTC. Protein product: CASQTSGSTSYNEQFF.

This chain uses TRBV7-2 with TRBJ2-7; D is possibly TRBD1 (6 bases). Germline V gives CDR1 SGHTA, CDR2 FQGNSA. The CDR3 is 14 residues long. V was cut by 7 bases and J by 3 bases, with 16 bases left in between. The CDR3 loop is CASTRQRDNYEQYF. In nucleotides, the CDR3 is TGTGCCAGCACCCGTCAGAGGGACAACTACGAGCAGTACTTC.

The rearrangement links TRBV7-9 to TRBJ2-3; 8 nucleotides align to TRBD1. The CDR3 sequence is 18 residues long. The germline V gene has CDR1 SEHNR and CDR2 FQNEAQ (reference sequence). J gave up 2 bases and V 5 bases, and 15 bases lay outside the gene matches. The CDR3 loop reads CASSPSGDRRRFTDTQYF. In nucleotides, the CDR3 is TGTGCCAGCAGCCCCTCGGGGGACAGGCGGAGGTTCACAGATACGCAGTATTTT.

CDR3 amino acids: CASSFGLAGNTGELFF. CDR3 DNA sequence: TGTGCCAGCAGCTTTGGGCTAGCGGGAAACACCGGGGAGCTGTTTTTT. The V call is TRBV7-9, the J call TRBJ2-2; 9 bases agree with TRBD2. V was pared by 3 bases and J by 2 bases, with 4 bases of the junction left unmatched. From germline, CDR1 is SEHNR and CDR2 FQNEAQ (reference sequence). This CDR3 region has 16 residues.

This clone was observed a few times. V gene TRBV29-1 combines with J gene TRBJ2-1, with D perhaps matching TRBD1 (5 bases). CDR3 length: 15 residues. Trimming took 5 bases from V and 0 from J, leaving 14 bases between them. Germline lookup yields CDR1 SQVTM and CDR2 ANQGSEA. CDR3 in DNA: TGCAGCGTTAAGGGGTACCCCAGCTCCTACAATGAGCAGTTCTTC. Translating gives CSVKGYPSSYNEQFF.

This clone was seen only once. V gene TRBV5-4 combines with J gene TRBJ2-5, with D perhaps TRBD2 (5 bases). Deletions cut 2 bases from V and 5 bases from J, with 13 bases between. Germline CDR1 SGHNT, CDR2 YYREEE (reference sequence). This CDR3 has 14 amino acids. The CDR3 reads CASSFPGSRETQYF. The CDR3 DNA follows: TGTGCCAGCAGCTTTCCGGGGTCCCGGGAGACCCAGTACTTC.

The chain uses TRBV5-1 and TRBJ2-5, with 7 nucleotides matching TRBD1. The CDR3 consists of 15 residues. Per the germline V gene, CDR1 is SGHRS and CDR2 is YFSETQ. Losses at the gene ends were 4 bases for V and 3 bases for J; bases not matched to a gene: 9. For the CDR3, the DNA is TGCGCCAGCAGCGCTACCGGGACAGCAGAAGAGACCCAGTACTTC. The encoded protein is CASSATGTAEETQYF.

The CDR3 DNA reads TGCGCCAGCAGCTTGAATCGGGGGCAGGTTAATTCACCCCTCCACTTT. Protein: CASSLNRGQVNSPLHF. The V gene is TRBV5-1, the J gene TRBJ1-6, with D possibly matching TRBD1 (6 bases). CDR1 is SGHRS, CDR2 YFSETQ, per germline. The CDR3 loop spans 16 amino acids. Trimming pared 1 base from V and 6 bases from J, leaving 14 bases between. Combining the CDR3 with reference TRBV5-1 and TRBJ1-6 gives the whole variable domain KAGVTQTPRYLIKTRGQQVTLSCSPISGHRSVSWYQQTPGQGLQFLFEYFSETQRNKGNFPGRFSGRQFSNSRSEMNVSTLELGDSALYLCASSLNRGQVNSPLHFGNGTRLTVT.

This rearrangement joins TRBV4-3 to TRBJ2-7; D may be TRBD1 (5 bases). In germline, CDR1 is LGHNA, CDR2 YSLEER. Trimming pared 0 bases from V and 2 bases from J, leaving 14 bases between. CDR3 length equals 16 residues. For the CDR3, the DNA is TGCGCCAGCAGCCAAGATCTTTGGGGCTCCCCCTACGAGCAGTACTTC. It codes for CASSQDLWGSPYEQYF.

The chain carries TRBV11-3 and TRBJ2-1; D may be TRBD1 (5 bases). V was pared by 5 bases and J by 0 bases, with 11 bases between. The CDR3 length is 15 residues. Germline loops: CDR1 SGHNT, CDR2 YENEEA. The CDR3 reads CASSLTERSYNEQFF. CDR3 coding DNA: TGTGCCAGCAGCCTGACAGAGCGCTCCTACAATGAGCAGTTCTTC.

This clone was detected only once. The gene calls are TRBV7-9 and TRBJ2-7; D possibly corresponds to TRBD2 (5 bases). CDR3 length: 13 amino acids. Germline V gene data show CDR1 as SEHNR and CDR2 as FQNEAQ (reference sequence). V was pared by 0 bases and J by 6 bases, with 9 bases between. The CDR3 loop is CASSLARVTEQYF. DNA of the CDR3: TGTGCCAGCAGCTTAGCGCGGGTAACCGAGCAGTACTTC. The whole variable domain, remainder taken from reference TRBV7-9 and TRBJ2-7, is DTGVSQNPRHKITKRGQNVTFRCDPISEHNRLYWYRQTLGQGPEFLTYFQNEAQLEKSRLLSDRFSAERPKGSFSTLEIQRTEQGDSAMYLCASSLARVTEQYFGPGTRLTVT.

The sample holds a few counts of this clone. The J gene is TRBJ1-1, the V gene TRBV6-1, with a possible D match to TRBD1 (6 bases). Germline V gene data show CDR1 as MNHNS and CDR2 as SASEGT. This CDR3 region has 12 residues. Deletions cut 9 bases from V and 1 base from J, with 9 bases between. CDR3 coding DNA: TGTGCCAGTAGAGGGGGGAACACTGAAGCTTTCTTT. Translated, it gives CASRGGNTEAFF.

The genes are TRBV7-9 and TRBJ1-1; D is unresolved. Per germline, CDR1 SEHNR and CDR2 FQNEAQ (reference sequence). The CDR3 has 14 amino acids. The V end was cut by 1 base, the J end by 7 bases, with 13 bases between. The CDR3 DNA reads TGTGCCAGCAGCTTAGACCCTTCCGGCGGTGAAGCTTTCTTT. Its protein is CASSLDPSGGEAFF.

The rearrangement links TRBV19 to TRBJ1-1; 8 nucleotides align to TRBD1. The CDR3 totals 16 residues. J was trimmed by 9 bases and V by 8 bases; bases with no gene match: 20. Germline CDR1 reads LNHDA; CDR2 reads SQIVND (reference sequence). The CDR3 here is CASLIRTGRGAGKAFF. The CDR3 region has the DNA TGTGCCAGTCTTATAAGGACAGGGAGGGGGGCCGGTAAAGCTTTCTTT.

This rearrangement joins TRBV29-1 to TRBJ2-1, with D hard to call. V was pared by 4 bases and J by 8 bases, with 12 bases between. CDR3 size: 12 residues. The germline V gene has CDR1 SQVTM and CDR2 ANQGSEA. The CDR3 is CSVALEAHEQFF. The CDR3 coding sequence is TGCAGCGTTGCCCTAGAAGCACATGAGCAGTTCTTC.

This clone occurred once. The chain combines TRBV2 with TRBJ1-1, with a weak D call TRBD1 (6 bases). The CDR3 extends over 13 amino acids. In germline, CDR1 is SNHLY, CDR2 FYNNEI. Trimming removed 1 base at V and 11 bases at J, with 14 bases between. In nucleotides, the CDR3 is TGTGCCAGCAGTGAAGTTAATCAGGGGATCGCTTTCTTT. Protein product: CASSEVNQGIAFF.

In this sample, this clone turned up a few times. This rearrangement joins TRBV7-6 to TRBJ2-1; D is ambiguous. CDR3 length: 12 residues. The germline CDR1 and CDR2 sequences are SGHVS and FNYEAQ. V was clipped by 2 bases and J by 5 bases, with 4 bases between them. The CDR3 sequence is CASSLRNNEQFF. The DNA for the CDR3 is TGTGCCAGCAGCTTAAGGAACAATGAGCAGTTCTTC.

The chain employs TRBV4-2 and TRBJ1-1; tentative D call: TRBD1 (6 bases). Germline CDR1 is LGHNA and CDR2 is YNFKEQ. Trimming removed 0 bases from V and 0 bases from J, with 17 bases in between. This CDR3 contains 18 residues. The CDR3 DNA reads TGTGCCAGCAGCCAAGATCTTACGGACAGAGAGATGAACACTGAAGCTTTCTTT. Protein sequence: CASSQDLTDREMNTEAFF.